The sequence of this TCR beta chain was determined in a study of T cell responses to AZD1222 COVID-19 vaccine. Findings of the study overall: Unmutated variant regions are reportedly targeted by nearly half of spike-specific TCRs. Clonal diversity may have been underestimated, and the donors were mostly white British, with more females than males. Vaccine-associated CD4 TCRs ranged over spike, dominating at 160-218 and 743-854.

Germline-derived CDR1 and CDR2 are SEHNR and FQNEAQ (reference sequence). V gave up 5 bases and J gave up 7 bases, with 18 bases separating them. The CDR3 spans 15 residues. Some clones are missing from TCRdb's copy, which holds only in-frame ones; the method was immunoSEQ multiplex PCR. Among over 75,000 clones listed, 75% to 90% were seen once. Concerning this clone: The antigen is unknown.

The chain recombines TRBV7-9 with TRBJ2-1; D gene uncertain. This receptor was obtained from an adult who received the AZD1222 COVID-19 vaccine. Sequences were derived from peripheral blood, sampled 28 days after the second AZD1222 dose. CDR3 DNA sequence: TGTGCCAGCAGCGCCCCTAGGGTCTTGAGGAATGAGCAGTTCTTC. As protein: CASSAPRVLRNEQFF.